This TCR beta chain stems from a study of blood T cell repertoires in COVID-19. Germline-derived CDR1 and CDR2 are SQVTM and ANQGSEA. The ends were cut back, 7 bases at V and 0 bases at J, with 9 bases in the middle. CDR3 size: 12 residues. The protocol was immunoSEQ multiplex PCR, while the TCRdb copy is restricted to in-frame clones and leaves out a portion. Of approximately 170,000 clones in the sample, roughly four fifths were seen once. Sample: peripheral blood. This TCR was sampled from a woman aged 50 to 65 with acute or convalescent COVID-19. The chain is built from TRBV29-1 and TRBJ1-2; D perhaps matches TRBD1 (6 bases). The CDR3 protein is CSARQANYGYTF. CDR3 in DNA: TGCAGCGCAAGACAGGCTAACTATGGCTACACCTTC.